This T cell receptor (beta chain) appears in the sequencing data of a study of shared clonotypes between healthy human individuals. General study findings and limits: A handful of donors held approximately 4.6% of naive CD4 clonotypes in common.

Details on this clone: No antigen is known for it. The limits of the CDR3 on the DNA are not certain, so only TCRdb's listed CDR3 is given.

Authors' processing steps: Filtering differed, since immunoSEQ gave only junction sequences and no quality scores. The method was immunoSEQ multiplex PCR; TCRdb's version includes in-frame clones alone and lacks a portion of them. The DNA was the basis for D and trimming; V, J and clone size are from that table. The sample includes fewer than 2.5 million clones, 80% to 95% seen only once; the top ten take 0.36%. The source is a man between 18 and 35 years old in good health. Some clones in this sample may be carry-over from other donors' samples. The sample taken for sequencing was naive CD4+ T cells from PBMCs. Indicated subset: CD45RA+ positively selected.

This chain's CDR3 is CASSVGQGSAPPPTF. J is TRBJ1-2 and V is TRBV4-3; TRBD1, the table's D call, lacks a check against the DNA. Germline CDR1 is LGHNA and CDR2 is YSLEER. The CDR3 is made up of 15 amino acids, end residues included.